This note documents a single TCR beta chain sequence. Its cognate antigen is unknown. CD8 cells regarded as naive lacked CD45RO, were positively chosen for CCR7, and omitted terminally differentiated effector memory CD45RA+ cells. Every contributor of samples was a Caucasian grown-up residing in Nashville, Tennessee. Evenly divided among several immunoSEQ plates was the genomic DNA of each subset. TCRdb's copy holds only in-frame clones and misses some; the assay was immunoSEQ multiplex PCR. The data contain millions of clones, 90% to 95% of them seen just once; the ten biggest clones take up approximately 1.7%. The data were taken from a study of shared clonotypes between healthy human individuals. Regarding the study as a whole: Shared clonotypes: about 4.6% naive CD4, 3% to 3.5% naive CD8, roughly 2.2% memory CD4, around 0.4% memory CD8. Non-shared clonotypes displayed generation probabilities falling below those of clonotypes present in all four donors.

Germline V CDR1 and CDR2: MGHRA, YSYEKL. There are 21 residues in the CDR3. V was trimmed by 6 bases and J by 2 bases, leaving 33 bases between them. Sequences were obtained from naive CD8+ T cells from PBMCs. The chain uses TRBV4-1 and TRBJ2-3; D might be TRBD1 (6 bases). The TCR was taken from a man aged 18 to 29 in good health. Some clones in this sample may be carry-over from other donors' samples. For the CDR3, the DNA is TGCGCCAGCAGGACAGGCGAAGACAGGATGGGCTTAGAGGACCCCACAGATACGCAGTATTTT. It is translated as CASRTGEDRMGLEDPTDTQYF.